These T cell receptor beta chains were read from a single sample in a study of regulatory T cells in long-lasting Graves disease. MiXCR, applied by TCRdb to the multiplex PCR reads, yields one record per CDR3 protein. The data show 400,000 to 500,000 distinct CDR3 sequences, around a fifth seen once. Source: peripheral blood mononuclear cells (PBMCs), taken when the disease was refractory, from a patient treated with antithyroid drugs. These receptors all stem from a female donor with Graves disease. CDR3s include the opening cysteine and the closing phenylalanine or tryptophan. D genes are given only for firm matches. The size field is filled for only some rows; it gives once, few, many or a size class.

abundance: NA; d_gene: TRBD2; j_gene: TRBJ2-7; v_gene: TRBV7-2; CDR3nt: TGTGCCAGCAGCTTAGGGCCGGGACTAGCGGGATCCTACGAGCAGTACTTC; CDR3aa: CASSLGPGLAGSYEQYF
abundance: NA; d_gene: TRBD1; j_gene: TRBJ1-1; v_gene: TRBV27; CDR3nt: TGTGCCAGCAGTCCCGGGACAGGGGGCTTGTACACTGAAGCTTTCTTT; CDR3aa: CASSPGTGGLYTEAFF
abundance: many; d_gene: TRBD1; j_gene: TRBJ1-1; v_gene: TRBV29-1; CDR3nt: TGCAGCGTCGGGACAGGGCCCACTGAAGCTTTCTTT; CDR3aa: CSVGTGPTEAFF
abundance: many; d_gene: NA; j_gene: TRBJ1-5; v_gene: TRBV24-1; CDR3nt: TGTGCCACCAGTGATTTCCGGGGACCTAGCAATCAGCCCCAGCATTTT; CDR3aa: CATSDFRGPSNQPQHF
abundance: NA; d_gene: TRBD2; j_gene: TRBJ2-1; v_gene: TRBV28; CDR3nt: TGTGCCAGCAGGTCGGAAGGACTAGCGTTGAGCGTGAGGGTTGATAGCTCCTACAATGAGCAGTTCTTC; CDR3aa: CASRSEGLALSVRVDSSYNEQFF
abundance: NA; d_gene: NA; j_gene: TRBJ2-2; v_gene: TRBV20-1; CDR3nt: TGCAGTGCTAGACCTCCAGGCGTCACCGGGGAGCTGTTTTTT; CDR3aa: CSARPPGVTGELFF
abundance: few; d_gene: NA; j_gene: TRBJ2-5; v_gene: TRBV20-1; CDR3nt: TGCAGTGCTGGGGTCGGGGGGCTGCAAGAGACCCAGTACTTC; CDR3aa: CSAGVGGLQETQYF
abundance: many; d_gene: NA; j_gene: TRBJ1-5; v_gene: TRBV12-3/TRBV12-4; CDR3nt: TGTGCCAGCAAGGGTTCTAGCAATCAGCCCCAGCATTTT; CDR3aa: CASKGSSNQPQHF
abundance: many; d_gene: NA; j_gene: TRBJ1-1; v_gene: TRBV10-3; CDR3nt: TGTGCCATCAGTGACGGAAGTGAAGCTTTCTTT; CDR3aa: CAISDGSEAFF
abundance: many; d_gene: NA; j_gene: TRBJ2-5; v_gene: TRBV7-3; CDR3nt: TGTGCCAGCAGCTTAAGGGGCGGGGCGTACCAAGAGACCCAGTACTTC; CDR3aa: CASSLRGGAYQETQYF
abundance: few; d_gene: NA; j_gene: TRBJ1-1; v_gene: TRBV3-2; CDR3nt: TGTGCCAGCAGCCTAAAACAGGTTAGCACTGAAGCTTTCTTT; CDR3aa: CASSLKQVSTEAFF
abundance: NA; d_gene: NA; j_gene: TRBJ2-5; v_gene: TRBV5-4; CDR3nt: TGTGCCAGCAGCGCCGGTGGGGGTTCGGGGGAGACCCAGTACTTC; CDR3aa: CASSAGGGSGETQYF
abundance: few; d_gene: TRBD2; j_gene: TRBJ2-7; v_gene: TRBV9; CDR3nt: TGTGCCAGCAGCGGAGCACTAGCGGGGAAAACCTTCTACGAGCAGTACTTC; CDR3aa: CASSGALAGKTFYEQYF
abundance: few; d_gene: TRBD1; j_gene: TRBJ2-7; v_gene: TRBV5-1; CDR3nt: TGCGCCAGCAGCTTGGCCTGGGACAGGGGCGTCTACGAGCAGTACTTC; CDR3aa: CASSLAWDRGVYEQYF
abundance: NA; d_gene: TRBD2; j_gene: TRBJ2-5; v_gene: TRBV9; CDR3nt: TGTGCCAGCAGCGGGGCTACTAGCGGGACGTACCAAGAGACCCAGTACTTC; CDR3aa: CASSGATSGTYQETQYF
abundance: once; d_gene: TRBD1; j_gene: TRBJ2-5; v_gene: TRBV18; CDR3nt: TGTGCCAGCTCACCACAGGGGGCCCCCTTCAACCAAGAGACCCAGTACTTC; CDR3aa: CASSPQGAPFNQETQYF
abundance: NA; d_gene: NA; j_gene: TRBJ1-3; v_gene: TRBV29-1; CDR3nt: TGCAGCGTATGGGGGGAGCAGGGCTCTGGAAACACCATATATTTT; CDR3aa: CSVWGEQGSGNTIYF
abundance: few; d_gene: NA; j_gene: TRBJ1-6; v_gene: TRBV27; CDR3nt: TGTGCCAGCAGTTTAAGGGAAACTCCGGGACTTTGGAGCTCCTATAATTCACCCCTCCACTTT; CDR3aa: CASSLRETPGLWSSYNSPLHF
abundance: NA; d_gene: TRBD1; j_gene: TRBJ2-1; v_gene: TRBV7-9; CDR3nt: TGTGCCAGCAGCGGACAGGGTGATAATGAGCAGTTCTTC; CDR3aa: CASSGQGDNEQFF
abundance: NA; d_gene: NA; j_gene: TRBJ2-7; v_gene: TRBV11-3; CDR3nt: TGTGCCAGCAGCCCACTCACAGGGGCGGGGGAGCAGTACTTC; CDR3aa: CASSPLTGAGEQYF
abundance: many; d_gene: TRBD2; j_gene: TRBJ2-5; v_gene: TRBV11-2; CDR3nt: TGTGCCAGCAGCTCACTAGCGGGAGGAGAGACCCAGTACTTC; CDR3aa: CASSSLAGGETQYF
abundance: many; d_gene: TRBD1; j_gene: TRBJ1-2; v_gene: TRBV12-3/TRBV12-4; CDR3nt: TGTGCCAGCACCTTCTCCGCACTCCGGGACAGGGGTGGCTACACCTTC; CDR3aa: CASTFSALRDRGGYTF
abundance: many; d_gene: TRBD1; j_gene: TRBJ1-2; v_gene: TRBV10-3; CDR3nt: TGTGCCATCAGTGAGTCGGCGACAGGGAATTATGGCTACACCTTC; CDR3aa: CAISESATGNYGYTF
abundance: many; d_gene: NA; j_gene: TRBJ2-7; v_gene: TRBV28; CDR3nt: TGTGCCAGCGGGATTGACCTATTCACCTACGAGCAGTACTTC; CDR3aa: CASGIDLFTYEQYF
abundance: NA; d_gene: TRBD1; j_gene: TRBJ2-5; v_gene: TRBV19; CDR3nt: TGTGCCAGCGCGACAGGGGGCGCCGAGACCCAGTACTTC; CDR3aa: CASATGGAETQYF
abundance: many; d_gene: NA; j_gene: TRBJ1-4; v_gene: TRBV28; CDR3nt: TGTGCCAGCAGTTCCCTCGGGGTCAGAAACTATGAAAAACTGTTTTTT; CDR3aa: CASSSLGVRNYEKLFF
abundance: NA; d_gene: NA; j_gene: TRBJ1-2; v_gene: TRBV4-3; CDR3nt: TGCGCCAGCAGCCAAGAGGGCAGGAACTATGGCTACACCTTC; CDR3aa: CASSQEGRNYGYTF
abundance: few; d_gene: NA; j_gene: TRBJ2-5; v_gene: TRBV15; CDR3nt: TGTGCCACCAGTAATCGGGCCCGGGAAGAGACCCAGTACTTC; CDR3aa: CATSNRAREETQYF